This T cell receptor (beta chain) was found in a study of T-cell reconstitution after alpha-beta-depleted transplantation in children (dated by TCRdb to the mid-2010s). About the study as a whole: Using TCR repertoire profiling, the study followed T-cell immune reconstitution in a quantitative way in children after TCRalphabeta/CD19-depleted allogeneic hematopoietic cell transplantation. What the work shows at the level of the full study, not this receptor alone: Hyperexpanded clone frequencies declined over subsequent months; after one year, T-cell counts and TCRbeta diversity were mostly attributed to newly produced T cells. The apparently early recovery of alphabetaT-cell counts about two months after transplant reportedly depended on only several hundred rapidly expanded clones that came from non-depleted graft cells. The high TCRbeta diversity at day 60 in some patients was ascribed to recipient T cells and intrathymic progenitors that had survived conditioning.

Taken with the paper, the label for treatment or condition translates to: allogeneic hematopoietic cell transplantation with graft depleted of TCRalphabeta T cells and CD19 B cells. Transplant recipients were children who received TCRalphabeta/CD19-depleted allogeneic hematopoietic cell grafts. The method behind the library was PCR. Data came from an Illumina HiSeq 2500. TCR libraries were prepared with molecular barcoding, using unique molecular identifiers to normalize TCRbeta repertoire quantification. TCRdb took the public reads, trimmed them with fastp at Q25, ran MiXCR for clone calling and kept in-frame beta chains. Under each unique CDR3 protein, matching rows form one entry showing the most common genes and DNA. The sample yields some 440,000 distinct CDR3 sequences; around 15% were counted once. The ten largest clones capture roughly 27% of the sample. CDR1 and CDR2 were assigned from the germline V gene as LGHNA and YNFKEQ. The CDR3 contains 20 residues, cysteine and phenylalanine counted. The CDR3 DNA has 60 bases and is translated from base 1. Compared with germline, V lacks 0 bases and J lacks 5 bases; bases without a gene match: 20.

This clonotype was detected a few times. Its specific antigen is unknown. Nothing much larger sits one base from this clone, and base qualities are not available. The sequence links TRBV4-2 to TRBJ2-5; 8 middle bases align to TRBD1. This specimen consisted of PBMCs, mostly from graft donor cells, obtained 360 days after TCRalphabeta/CD19-depleted stem cell transplant. This clonotype originated in a boy under two years old who had a stem cell transplant for Wiskott-Aldrich syndrome, so the T cells may come from the graft donor. The nucleotide sequence reads TGTGCCAGCAGCCAAGATCTTGTCCGCTGGGGCAGGGGGCGTTGGGAGACCCAGTACTTC. Its protein reads: CASSQDLVRWGRGRWETQYF.